The rows below give T cell receptor beta chains drawn from one sample of a study of T cell responses to AZD1222 COVID-19 vaccine. Generated by immunoSEQ multiplex PCR, the TCRdb table keeps only in-frame clones and is missing some. This table holds approximately 300,000 clones, about 94% found once. The specimen was peripheral blood, collected 28 days after the second AZD1222 dose. The receptors were gathered from an adult who received the AZD1222 COVID-19 vaccine. Both conserved end residues are part of each CDR3. The D gene is left open where the match is weak. The size entry is marked missing in some rows and otherwise reads once, few, many or a size class.

clone size: NA
D gene: NA
V gene: TRBV28
CDR3 length: 12
J gene: TRBJ2-7
CDR3 protein: CASSTGSYEQYF
CDR3 DNA: TGTGCCAGCAGTACAGGGTCGTACGAGCAGTACTTC

clone size: NA
D gene: TRBD2
V gene: TRBV7-9
CDR3 length: 17
J gene: TRBJ2-1
CDR3 protein: CASSFFRGGDSYNEQFF
CDR3 DNA: TGTGCCAGCAGCTTCTTTCGCGGGGGGGACTCCTACAATGAGCAGTTCTTC

clone size: NA
D gene: NA
V gene: TRBV24-1
CDR3 length: 12
J gene: TRBJ2-3
CDR3 protein: CASSTGTDTQYF
CDR3 DNA: TGTGCCAGCTCGACGGGCACAGATACGCAGTATTTT

clone size: NA
D gene: NA
V gene: TRBV30
CDR3 length: 14
J gene: TRBJ1-1
CDR3 protein: CAWTPRQGYTEAFF
CDR3 DNA: TGTGCCTGGACCCCCCGGCAGGGGTACACTGAAGCTTTCTTT

clone size: once
D gene: NA
V gene: TRBV18
CDR3 length: 11
J gene: TRBJ2-7
CDR3 protein: CASSPGYEQYF
CDR3 DNA: TGTGCCAGCTCACCGGGCTACGAGCAGTACTTC

clone size: NA
D gene: NA
V gene: TRBV5-1
CDR3 length: 15
J gene: TRBJ1-1
CDR3 protein: CASSATGRANTEAFF
CDR3 DNA: TGCGCCAGCAGCGCGACAGGTAGGGCGAACACTGAAGCTTTCTTT

clone size: NA
D gene: TRBD1
V gene: TRBV13
CDR3 length: 19
J gene: TRBJ1-5
CDR3 protein: CASSRRQGADGVLAQPQHF
CDR3 DNA: TGTGCCAGCAGCCGCAGACAGGGGGCTGATGGTGTGTTAGCTCAGCCCCAGCATTTT

clone size: NA
D gene: NA
V gene: TRBV4-2
CDR3 length: 16
J gene: TRBJ1-5
CDR3 protein: CASSQDPSGYNQPQHF
CDR3 DNA: TGTGCCAGCAGCCAAGATCCGTCGGGGTACAATCAGCCCCAGCATTTT

clone size: NA
D gene: TRBD2
V gene: TRBV7-6
CDR3 length: 16
J gene: TRBJ2-3
CDR3 protein: CASSTRTSGRTDTQYF
CDR3 DNA: TGTGCCAGCAGCACCCGGACTAGCGGGAGGACAGATACGCAGTATTTT

clone size: NA
D gene: TRBD1
V gene: TRBV28
CDR3 length: 17
J gene: TRBJ1-2
CDR3 protein: CASSLSGRGPTNYGYTF
CDR3 DNA: TGTGCCAGCAGTTTATCTGGCAGGGGGCCTACTAACTATGGCTACACCTTC

clone size: NA
D gene: TRBD2
V gene: TRBV28
CDR3 length: 16
J gene: TRBJ2-7
CDR3 protein: CASSPRGRASSYEQYF
CDR3 DNA: TGTGCCAGCAGTCCTCGGGGGAGGGCGAGCTCCTACGAGCAGTACTTC

clone size: NA
D gene: NA
V gene: TRBV7-9
CDR3 length: 15
J gene: TRBJ2-5
CDR3 protein: CASSSQGGRQETQYF
CDR3 DNA: TGTGCCAGCAGTTCCCAAGGCGGCAGACAAGAGACCCAGTACTTC

clone size: NA
D gene: NA
V gene: TRBV19
CDR3 length: 14
J gene: TRBJ1-3
CDR3 protein: CASSDSGSGNTIYF
CDR3 DNA: TGTGCCAGTTCGGACAGCGGCTCTGGAAACACCATATATTTT

clone size: NA
D gene: NA
V gene: TRBV4-2
CDR3 length: 15
J gene: TRBJ1-5
CDR3 protein: CASSQLPGGGQPQHF
CDR3 DNA: TGTGCCAGCAGCCAACTACCGGGGGGAGGTCAGCCCCAGCATTTT

clone size: NA
D gene: NA
V gene: TRBV2
CDR3 length: 13
J gene: TRBJ1-6
CDR3 protein: CASSGGYNSPLHF
CDR3 DNA: TGTGCCAGCAGTGGAGGGTACAATTCACCCCTCCACTTT

clone size: NA
D gene: NA
V gene: TRBV14
CDR3 length: 14
J gene: TRBJ2-1
CDR3 protein: CASSQLMPGNEQFF
CDR3 DNA: TGTGCCAGCAGCCAACTCATGCCTGGCAATGAGCAGTTCTTC

clone size: NA
D gene: TRBD1
V gene: TRBV27
CDR3 length: 16
J gene: TRBJ2-1
CDR3 protein: CASSSFRDRGYNEQFF
CDR3 DNA: TGTGCCAGCAGTTCGTTCCGGGACAGAGGCTACAATGAGCAGTTCTTC

clone size: NA
D gene: TRBD2
V gene: TRBV7-9
CDR3 length: 15
J gene: TRBJ2-7
CDR3 protein: CASSLDGRPAYEQYF
CDR3 DNA: TGTGCCAGCAGCTTAGACGGGAGGCCCGCCTACGAGCAGTACTTC

clone size: NA
D gene: NA
V gene: TRBV7-8
CDR3 length: 14
J gene: TRBJ1-4
CDR3 protein: CATGRNPTNEKLFF
CDR3 DNA: TGTGCCACTGGAAGGAACCCAACTAATGAAAAACTGTTTTTT

clone size: NA
D gene: TRBD2
V gene: TRBV11-2
CDR3 length: 15
J gene: TRBJ2-7
CDR3 protein: CASRLERDAIYEQYF
CDR3 DNA: TGTGCCAGCAGGTTGGAGCGGGACGCTATCTACGAGCAGTACTTC

clone size: NA
D gene: TRBD1
V gene: TRBV10-1
CDR3 length: 13
J gene: TRBJ1-4
CDR3 protein: CASSRTGNEKLFF
CDR3 DNA: TGCGCCAGCAGCCGGACAGGGAATGAAAAACTGTTTTTT

clone size: NA
D gene: NA
V gene: TRBV18
CDR3 length: 15
J gene: TRBJ1-2
CDR3 protein: CASSPPWGAYYGYTF
CDR3 DNA: TGTGCCAGCTCACCCCCTTGGGGAGCGTACTATGGCTACACCTTC

clone size: NA
D gene: NA
V gene: TRBV18
CDR3 length: 15
J gene: TRBJ2-2
CDR3 protein: CASSPSLQATGELFF
CDR3 DNA: TGTGCCAGCTCACCAAGTCTACAGGCGACCGGGGAGCTGTTTTTT

clone size: once
D gene: NA
V gene: TRBV5-4
CDR3 length: 13
J gene: TRBJ2-6
CDR3 protein: CASIPPGANVLTF
CDR3 DNA: TGTGCCAGCATCCCCCCCGGGGCCAACGTCCTGACTTTC

clone size: NA
D gene: NA
V gene: TRBV5-6
CDR3 length: 15
J gene: TRBJ1-1
CDR3 protein: CASSRGQVVNTEAFF
CDR3 DNA: TGTGCCAGCAGCAGGGGACAAGTGGTGAACACTGAAGCTTTCTTT

clone size: NA
D gene: NA
V gene: TRBV5-1
CDR3 length: 14
J gene: TRBJ1-1
CDR3 protein: CASSDQDIGTEAFF
CDR3 DNA: TGCGCCAGCAGCGACCAGGACATCGGCACTGAAGCTTTCTTT

clone size: NA
D gene: NA
V gene: TRBV18
CDR3 length: 15
J gene: TRBJ1-2
CDR3 protein: CASSPSKRDTYGYTF
CDR3 DNA: TGTGCCAGCTCACCTAGTAAAAGGGATACCTATGGCTACACCTTC

clone size: NA
D gene: NA
V gene: TRBV2
CDR3 length: 13
J gene: TRBJ2-5
CDR3 protein: CASSEILKETQYF
CDR3 DNA: TGTGCCAGCAGTGAAATACTAAAAGAGACCCAGTACTTC

clone size: NA
D gene: NA
V gene: TRBV3-1/TRBV3-2
CDR3 length: 15
J gene: TRBJ1-2
CDR3 protein: CASSLTGTGTFGYTF
CDR3 DNA: TGTGCCAGCAGCCTAACCGGGACGGGGACGTTCGGCTACACCTTC

clone size: NA
D gene: TRBD1
V gene: TRBV27
CDR3 length: 19
J gene: TRBJ2-1
CDR3 protein: CASSFYGARDRGFYNEQFF
CDR3 DNA: TGTGCCAGCAGTTTTTATGGGGCGCGGGACAGGGGTTTTTACAATGAGCAGTTCTTC

clone size: NA
D gene: NA
V gene: TRBV3-1/TRBV3-2
CDR3 length: 16
J gene: TRBJ2-3
CDR3 protein: CASSQGKTGNTDTQYF
CDR3 DNA: TGTGCCAGCAGCCAAGGTAAAACGGGTAACACAGATACGCAGTATTTT

clone size: few
D gene: NA
V gene: TRBV28
CDR3 length: 12
J gene: TRBJ1-4
CDR3 protein: CASGAGNEKLFF
CDR3 DNA: TGTGCCAGTGGGGCGGGGAATGAAAAACTGTTTTTT

clone size: NA
D gene: NA
V gene: TRBV7-2
CDR3 length: 15
J gene: TRBJ2-7
CDR3 protein: CASSFGTTNSYEQYF
CDR3 DNA: TGTGCCAGCAGCTTCGGGACCACAAACTCCTACGAGCAGTACTTC

clone size: NA
D gene: TRBD2
V gene: TRBV18
CDR3 length: 17
J gene: TRBJ2-7
CDR3 protein: CASSPPLLSGEYYEQYF
CDR3 DNA: TGTGCCAGCTCACCGCCTCTCTTGAGCGGGGAATACTACGAGCAGTACTTC

clone size: NA
D gene: TRBD1
V gene: TRBV6-5
CDR3 length: 14
J gene: TRBJ1-4
CDR3 protein: CASSSGQFNEKLFF
CDR3 DNA: TGTGCCAGCAGTTCGGGACAGTTTAATGAAAAACTGTTTTTT

clone size: NA
D gene: TRBD1
V gene: TRBV18
CDR3 length: 17
J gene: TRBJ1-3
CDR3 protein: CASSTPWGTGSGNTIYF
CDR3 DNA: TGTGCCAGCTCTACGCCATGGGGGACAGGCTCTGGAAACACCATATATTTT